This T cell receptor (beta chain) originates from a study of blood T cell repertoires in COVID-19. The V gene's germline CDR1 is MNHEY and CDR2 SVGAGI. Trimming stripped 8 bases from V and 2 bases from J, with 13 bases between. The CDR3 totals 14 residues. This clone showed up many times. Generated by immunoSEQ multiplex PCR, the TCRdb table keeps only in-frame clones and is missing some. Here the sample spans 180,000 or so clones, approximately 83% being singletons. This clonotype originated in a woman in her thirties or forties with COVID-19, enrolled during active disease. The specimen sequenced was peripheral blood. The V gene is TRBV6-5, the J gene TRBJ1-5; D may be TRBD1 (6 bases). The CDR3 region is CASGLQGGNQPQHF. CDR3 sequence (DNA): TGTGCCAGCGGTTTACAGGGAGGCAATCAGCCCCAGCATTTT.